This T cell receptor (beta chain) was obtained from a study of neoadjuvant anti-PD-1 for oral cavity cancer (dated by TCRdb to about 2021). With regard to the full study: Patients mostly received three to four biweekly doses of nivolumab at 3 mg/kg before curative-intent surgical resection. The parent correlative cohort had around 11 patients and a response rate of 33%. Under RECIST 1.1, patients with complete response, partial response or stable disease were classed as responders, and patients with progression were classed as non-responders. For patients who did not progress, a fourth nivolumab dose was given around day 43, followed by definitive surgical resection on days 50-56. Overall study outcomes, separate from this receptor: The TCR analyses had only a few patients in each response group, and the authors called for validation in larger cohorts. Higher pretreatment blood Treg/Th17 ratios correlated with higher pretreatment blood TCRbeta clonality and lower post-treatment tumor TCRbeta clonality. Within PBMCs, T cell clonality (Gini index) was significantly higher in non-responders than responders after neoadjuvant nivolumab.

As for this clone: Its target antigen remains unknown. No base quality information exists; no much larger clone differs at one position.

For deep sequencing, each PBMC sample was run in six replicates, with libraries mostly built from 400 to 550 ng of input genomic DNA. The immunoSEQ hsTCRbeta kit was used to prepare TCRbeta libraries, following the manufacturer's instructions. Sequencing of the completed libraries took place using an Illumina NovaSeq 6000 S4 flow cell after they had been pooled to about 3 nM. The paper's data handling went like this. The immunoSEQ Analyzer handled quality control and preprocessing of the raw data. The analysis was limited to productive rearrangements, and each clonotype was defined by a unique CDR3 amino acid sequence. Repertoire clonality was estimated as the Gini-Simpson index, which was calculated using the R package tcR. Student's t test was used to compare Gini indices, while Pearson correlation assessed associations with tumor size change. In its TCRdb copy, this immuneACCESS table keeps in-frame sequences only and misses some clones. Where compared with another copy, unresolved V genes explain less than half of these, and the others have no known cause. D and trimming were read from the DNA, whereas the V and J calls and clone size are those reported in that table. This sample has about 72,000 clones in its table, and around 82% of those were observed once. The ten largest clones represent 3% to 3.5% of the sample.

V is cut by 5 bases and J by 7 bases, and the space between the germline ends is 14 bases. From its cysteine to its phenylalanine, the CDR3 spans 13 amino acids. Only the CDR3 DNA is retained, 39 bases long and in frame from the first base. Sequences SNHLY (CDR1) and FYNNEI (CDR2) are obtained from the germline V gene. This sample's time point label indicates: before neoadjuvant nivolumab. Patients were newly diagnosed with stage II-IVA oral cavity squamous cell carcinoma and had received no prior systemic or radiation treatment. The cohort was composed of patients with HPV-negative, locally advanced oral cavity squamous cell carcinoma. Peripheral blood mononuclear cells were analyzed directly and were not maintained or expanded in culture. Samples were obtained from a longitudinal correlative study of a single-arm phase II trial of neoadjuvant nivolumab in oral cavity squamous cell carcinoma. Subject-matched pre- and post-treatment PBMCs and tumors from three responders and three non-responders were subjected to genomic DNA-based TCRbeta sequencing. Peripheral blood mononuclear cells were collected before nivolumab treatment and again after treatment, at the time of surgery. The Maxwell RSC DNA from Cells kit was used to extract genomic DNA from PBMCs.

The TCR comes from a person between 40 and 85 years old with oral cavity squamous cell carcinoma. Sequencing used PBMCs, obtained before nivolumab (anti-PD-1) treatment. The chain is made from TRBV2 and TRBJ1-2; TRBD1 might be the D gene, on 6 matching bases. The DNA sequence is TGTGCCAGCAGTTCCAACAGGGAAGGTGGCTACACCTTC. Translated, it reads CASSSNREGGYTF.